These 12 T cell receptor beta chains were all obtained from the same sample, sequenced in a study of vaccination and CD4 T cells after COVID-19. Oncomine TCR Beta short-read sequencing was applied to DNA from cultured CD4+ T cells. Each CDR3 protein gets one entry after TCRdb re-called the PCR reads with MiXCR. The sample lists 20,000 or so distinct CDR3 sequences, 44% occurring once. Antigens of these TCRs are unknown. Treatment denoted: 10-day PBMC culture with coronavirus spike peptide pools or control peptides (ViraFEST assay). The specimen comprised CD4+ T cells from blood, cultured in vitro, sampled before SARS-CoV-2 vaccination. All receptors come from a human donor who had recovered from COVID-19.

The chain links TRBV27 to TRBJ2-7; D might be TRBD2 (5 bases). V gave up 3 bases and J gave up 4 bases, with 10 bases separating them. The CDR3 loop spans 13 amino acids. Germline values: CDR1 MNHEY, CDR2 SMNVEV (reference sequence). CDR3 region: CASSFDPGYEQYF. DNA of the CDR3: TGTGCCAGCAGTTTCGACCCGGGATACGAGCAGTACTTC.

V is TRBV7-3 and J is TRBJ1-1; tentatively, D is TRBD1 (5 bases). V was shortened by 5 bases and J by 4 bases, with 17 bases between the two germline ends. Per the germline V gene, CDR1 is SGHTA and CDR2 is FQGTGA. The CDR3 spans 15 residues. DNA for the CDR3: TGTGCCAGCAGCCAGCAGGGTCTTCCGCGCACTGAAGCTTTCTTT. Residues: CASSQQGLPRTEAFF.

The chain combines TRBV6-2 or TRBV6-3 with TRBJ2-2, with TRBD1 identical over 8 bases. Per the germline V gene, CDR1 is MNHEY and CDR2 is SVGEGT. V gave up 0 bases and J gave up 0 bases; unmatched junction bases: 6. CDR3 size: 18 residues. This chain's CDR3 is CASSYSFGGQANTGELFF. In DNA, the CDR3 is TGTGCCAGCAGTTACTCTTTTGGGGGACAGGCGAACACCGGGGAGCTGTTTTTT.

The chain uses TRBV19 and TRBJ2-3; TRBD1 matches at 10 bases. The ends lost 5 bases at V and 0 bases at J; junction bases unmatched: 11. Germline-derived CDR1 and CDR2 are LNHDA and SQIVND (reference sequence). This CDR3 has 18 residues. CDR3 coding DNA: TGTGCCAGTAGTGGTGGACAGGGGGGCCACCCTAGCACAGATACGCAGTATTTT. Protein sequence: CASSGGQGGHPSTDTQYF.

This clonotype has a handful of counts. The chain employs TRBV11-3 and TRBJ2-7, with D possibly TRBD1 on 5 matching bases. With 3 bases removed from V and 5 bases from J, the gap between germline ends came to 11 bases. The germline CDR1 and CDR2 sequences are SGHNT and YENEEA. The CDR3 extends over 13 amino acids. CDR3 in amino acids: CASSFQGTHEQYF. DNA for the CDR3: TGTGCCAGCAGCTTCCAGGGAACCCACGAGCAGTACTTC.

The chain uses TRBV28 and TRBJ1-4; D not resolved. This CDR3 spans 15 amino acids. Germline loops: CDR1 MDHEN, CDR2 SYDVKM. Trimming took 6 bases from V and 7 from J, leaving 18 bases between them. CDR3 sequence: CASSPGEVAGEKLFF. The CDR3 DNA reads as TGTGCCAGCAGCCCCGGGGAGGTTGCGGGTGAAAAACTGTTTTTT.

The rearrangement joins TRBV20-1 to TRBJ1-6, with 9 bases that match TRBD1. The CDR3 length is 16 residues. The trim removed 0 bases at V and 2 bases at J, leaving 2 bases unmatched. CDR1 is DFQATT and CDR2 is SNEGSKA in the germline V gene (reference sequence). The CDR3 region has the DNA TGCAGTGCTAGAGAGGACAGGGGAACCTATAATTCACCCCTCCACTTT. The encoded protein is CSAREDRGTYNSPLHF.

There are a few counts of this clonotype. The CDR3 DNA reads TGCAGTGCCCGAGGACCCGCCGTCACCCTCCACTTT. Translation gives CSARGPAVTLHF. The chain recombines TRBV20-1 with TRBJ1-6, with unresolved D. From germline, CDR1 is DFQATT and CDR2 SNEGSKA (reference sequence). The germline V and J ends were trimmed by 6 bases and 14 bases, with 17 bases remaining between them. CDR3 length: 12 amino acids.

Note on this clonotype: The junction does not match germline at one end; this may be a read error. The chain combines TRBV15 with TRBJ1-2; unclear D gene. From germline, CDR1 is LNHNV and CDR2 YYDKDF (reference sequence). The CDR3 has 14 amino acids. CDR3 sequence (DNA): TGTGCCACCGGCAGAGATTTTGGGATGACTGACTACACCTTC. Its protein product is CATGRDFGMTDYTF.

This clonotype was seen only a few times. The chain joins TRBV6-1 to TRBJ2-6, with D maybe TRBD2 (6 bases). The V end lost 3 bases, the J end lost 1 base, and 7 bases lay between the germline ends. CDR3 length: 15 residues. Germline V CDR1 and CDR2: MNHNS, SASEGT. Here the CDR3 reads CASSEEGSGANVLTF. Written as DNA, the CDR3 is TGTGCCAGCAGTGAGGAGGGTTCTGGGGCCAACGTCCTGACTTTC.

The CDR3 bases are TGTGCCAGCAGCTCGGCTGGGTTTGAGGTAAACACTGAAGCTTTCTTT. This codes for CASSSAGFEVNTEAFF. V is TRBV5-5 and J is TRBJ1-1, with D uncertain. Germline loops: CDR1 SGHKS, CDR2 YYEKEE (reference sequence). The CDR3 covers 16 residues. V was shortened by 3 bases and J by 2 bases, with 17 bases between the two germline ends.

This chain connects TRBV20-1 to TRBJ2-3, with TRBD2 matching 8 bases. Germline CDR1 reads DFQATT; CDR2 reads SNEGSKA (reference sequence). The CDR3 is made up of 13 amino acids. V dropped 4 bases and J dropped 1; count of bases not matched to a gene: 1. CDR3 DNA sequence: TGCAGTGCTACGACTAGCGGCACAGATACGCAGTATTTT. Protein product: CSATTSGTDTQYF.